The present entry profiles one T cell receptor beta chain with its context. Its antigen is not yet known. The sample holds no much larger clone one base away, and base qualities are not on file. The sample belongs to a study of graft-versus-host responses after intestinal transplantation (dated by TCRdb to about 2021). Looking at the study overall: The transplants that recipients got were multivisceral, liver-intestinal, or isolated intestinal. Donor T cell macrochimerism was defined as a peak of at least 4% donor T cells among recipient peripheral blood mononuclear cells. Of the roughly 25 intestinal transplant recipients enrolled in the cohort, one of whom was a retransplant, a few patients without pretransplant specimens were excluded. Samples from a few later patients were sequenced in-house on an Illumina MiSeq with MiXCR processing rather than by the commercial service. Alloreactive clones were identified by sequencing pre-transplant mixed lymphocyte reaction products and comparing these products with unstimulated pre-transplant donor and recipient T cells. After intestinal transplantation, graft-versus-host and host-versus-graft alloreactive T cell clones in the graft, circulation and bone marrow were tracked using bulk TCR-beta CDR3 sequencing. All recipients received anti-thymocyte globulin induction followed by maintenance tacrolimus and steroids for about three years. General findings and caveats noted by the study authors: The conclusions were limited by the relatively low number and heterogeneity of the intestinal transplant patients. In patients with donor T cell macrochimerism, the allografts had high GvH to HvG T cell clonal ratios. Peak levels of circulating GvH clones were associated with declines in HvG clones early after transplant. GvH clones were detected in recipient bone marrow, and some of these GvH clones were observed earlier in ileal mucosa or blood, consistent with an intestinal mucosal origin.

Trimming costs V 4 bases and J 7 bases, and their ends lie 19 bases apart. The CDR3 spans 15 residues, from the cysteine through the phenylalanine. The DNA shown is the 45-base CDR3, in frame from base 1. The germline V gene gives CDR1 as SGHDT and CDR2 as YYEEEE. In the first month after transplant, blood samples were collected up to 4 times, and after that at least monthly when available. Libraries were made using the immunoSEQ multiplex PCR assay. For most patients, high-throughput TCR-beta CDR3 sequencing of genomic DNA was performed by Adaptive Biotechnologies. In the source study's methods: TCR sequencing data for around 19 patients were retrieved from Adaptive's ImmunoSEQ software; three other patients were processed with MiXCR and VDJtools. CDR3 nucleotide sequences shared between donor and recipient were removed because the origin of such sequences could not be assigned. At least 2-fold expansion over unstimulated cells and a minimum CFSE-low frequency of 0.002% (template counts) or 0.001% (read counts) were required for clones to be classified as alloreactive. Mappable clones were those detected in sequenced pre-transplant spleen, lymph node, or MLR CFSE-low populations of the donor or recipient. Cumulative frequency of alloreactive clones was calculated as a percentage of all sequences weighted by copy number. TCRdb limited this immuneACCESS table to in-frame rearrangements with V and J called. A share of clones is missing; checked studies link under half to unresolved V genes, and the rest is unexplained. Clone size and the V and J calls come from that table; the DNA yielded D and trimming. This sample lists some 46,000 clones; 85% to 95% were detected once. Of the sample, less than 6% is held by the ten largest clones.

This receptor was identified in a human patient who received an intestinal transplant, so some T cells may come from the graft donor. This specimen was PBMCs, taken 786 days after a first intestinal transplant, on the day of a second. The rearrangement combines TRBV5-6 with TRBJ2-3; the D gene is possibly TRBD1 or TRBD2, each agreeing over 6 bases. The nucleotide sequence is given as TGTGCCAGCAGCGGATCCGGGACGGGGGCGTATACGCAGTATTTT. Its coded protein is CASSGSGTGAYTQYF.